A single T cell receptor (beta chain) is shown here with its context. CDR3 length equals 16 residues. V was trimmed by 2 bases and J by 3 bases, leaving 14 bases between them. Germline V gene lookup returns CDR1 SGHNT and CDR2 YYREEE (reference sequence). This sample is drawn from a study of shared clonotypes between healthy human individuals. The table came from immunoSEQ multiplex PCR; TCRdb's copy has only in-frame clones and leaves some out. The sample yields under 130,000 clones, about 67% seen once. The chain employs TRBV5-4 and TRBJ2-2, with D unresolved. The receptor was isolated from a young woman in good health. Sequenced input: memory CD8+ T cells sorted from blood. Subset defined: CD45RO+ cells pooled with CCR7-negative TemRA cells. CDR3 protein: CASSFKFGRYTGELFF. For the CDR3, the DNA is TGTGCCAGCAGCTTTAAGTTCGGGCGGTACACCGGGGAGCTGTTTTTT.